The next 25 T cell receptor beta chains were all read from a single sample in a study of neurological immune-mediated disorders. TCRdb redid the calling of the 5' RACE reads with MiXCR, one entry per CDR3 protein. Of more than 75,000 distinct CDR3 sequences listed, about 5.5% are singletons. The specimen sequenced was PBMCs. These receptors originate from a woman in her twenties or thirties with multiple sclerosis.

The chain carries TRBV6-6 and TRBJ2-1, with 8 bases fitting TRBD1. V gave up 4 bases and J gave up 6 bases; unmatched junction bases: 5. CDR3 length equals 14 residues. The germline gives CDR1 MNHNY, CDR2 SVGAGI (reference sequence). In DNA form, the CDR3 reads TGTGCCAGCAGTTCAGGGGGCGAGGCCAATGAGCAGTTCTTC. Amino acid sequence: CASSSGGEANEQFF.

This clonotype was detected only a few times. The chain joins TRBV20-1 to TRBJ2-5; 8 bases are a match to TRBD1. Germline CDR1 reads DFQATT; CDR2 reads SNEGSKA (reference sequence). CDR3 size: 14 residues. The junction had 8 bases not matched to a gene; V was cut back by 3 bases and J by 5 bases. The CDR3 here is CSASLGQGVETQYF. The CDR3 region has the DNA TGCAGTGCTAGCCTAGGACAGGGTGTGGAGACCCAGTACTTC.

In this sample, this clonotype turned up many times. The chain recombines TRBV5-1 with TRBJ2-3; D tentatively reads TRBD1 or TRBD2 (5 bases each). The CDR3 spans 14 residues. CDR1 SGHRS and CDR2 YFSETQ come from the germline V gene. V lost 4 bases and J lost 6, with 15 bases in between. The CDR3 sequence: CASSRDVVSDTQYF. DNA of the CDR3: TGCGCCAGCAGCAGGGACGTGGTATCGGATACGCAGTATTTT.

This clonotype came up many times. This chain links TRBV5-1 with TRBJ2-7; 8 bases fit TRBD2. This CDR3 contains 19 residues. CDR1 and CDR2 from the germline V gene are SGHRS and YFSETQ. With 4 bases clipped from V and 3 bases from J, the junction kept 21 bases outside the gene matches. CDR3 sequence (DNA): TGCGCCAGCAGCATAGAACCGGGACTAGTAGGTTCCCTCAGCTACGAGCAGTACTTC. Protein: CASSIEPGLVGSLSYEQYF.

This clonotype was detected ten times or more. V gene TRBV20-1 combines with J gene TRBJ1-2; no clear D gene. The CDR3 is 11 residues long. V was shortened by 8 bases and J by 2 bases, with 9 bases between the two germline ends. Germline lookup yields CDR1 DFQATT and CDR2 SNEGSKA (reference sequence). CDR3 DNA: TGCAGTAAGGCGGCGAACTATGGCTACACCTTC. Translating gives CSKAANYGYTF.

The CDR3 protein is CASSPRTANYGYTF. The CDR3 DNA reads as TGCGCCAGCAGCCCCCGGACCGCTAACTATGGCTACACCTTC. V and J are TRBV5-1 and TRBJ1-2; D gene unclear. Per the germline V gene, CDR1 is SGHRS and CDR2 is YFSETQ. CDR3 length: 14 residues. V lost 4 bases to trimming and J lost 0 bases, with 10 bases between them.

This clonotype was detected many times. This chain's CDR3 is CSARDAAEVYNEQFF. For the CDR3, the DNA is TGCAGTGCTAGAGATGCAGCGGAAGTATACAATGAGCAGTTCTTC. The chain recombines TRBV20-1 with TRBJ2-1; D perhaps matches TRBD2 (5 bases). The CDR3 covers 15 residues. Deletions cut 0 bases from V and 4 bases from J, with 13 bases between. The germline V gene encodes CDR1 DFQATT and CDR2 SNEGSKA (reference sequence).

This clonotype was observed many times. The chain recombines TRBV5-1 with TRBJ2-5; 8 bases match TRBD1. Trimming at V came to 3 bases and at J to 1 base, leaving 2 bases not matched to a gene. This CDR3 comprises 14 residues. CDR1 is SGHRS, CDR2 YFSETQ, per germline. The CDR3, as DNA: TGCGCCAGCAGCTCGACAGGGGCCCAAGAGACCCAGTACTTC. This encodes CASSSTGAQETQYF.

Ten or more counts support this clonotype. CDR3: CASSHAGRETEAFF. The CDR3 DNA sequence: TGTGCCAGCAGCCACGCAGGGAGGGAGACTGAAGCTTTCTTT. V gene TRBV4-2 combines with J gene TRBJ1-1; perhaps TRBD1 as D (5 bases). V was cut by 3 bases and J by 5 bases, with 13 bases left in between. CDR3 length: 14 amino acids. CDR1 is LGHNA, CDR2 YNFKEQ, per germline.

As to this clonotype: This may be a read error: a much more frequent sequence differs by one nucleotide. This chain joins TRBV3-1 and TRBJ2-1; 10 nucleotides line up with TRBD2. With 4 bases clipped from V and 2 bases from J, the junction kept 11 bases outside the gene matches. The CDR3 spans 18 residues. The germline CDR1 and CDR2 sequences are LGHDT and YNNKEL (reference sequence). The CDR3 sequence is CASSLSGGENLPYNEQFF. In DNA, the CDR3 is TGTGCCAGCAGCCTGAGCGGGGGGGAGAATCTCCCCTACAATGAGCAGTTCTTC.

This chain connects TRBV5-1 to TRBJ2-1, with TRBD2 matching over 8 bases. The CDR3 is 17 residues long. V lost 0 bases, J lost 1 base, and 6 bases stayed unmatched. Germline V lookup: CDR1 SGHRS, CDR2 YFSETQ. In nucleotides, the CDR3 is TGCGCCAGCAGCTTGGCCGCCACTAGCGGTTCCTACAATGAGCAGTTCTTC. Protein: CASSLAATSGSYNEQFF. The full variable domain, rest sourced from reference TRBV5-1 and TRBJ2-1, is KAGVTQTPRYLIKTRGQQVTLSCSPISGHRSVSWYQQTPGQGLQFLFEYFSETQRNKGNFPGRFSGRQFSNSRSEMNVSTLELGDSALYLCASSLAATSGSYNEQFFGPGTRLTVL.

This clonotype occurred many times. This chain uses TRBV7-2 with TRBJ1-4, with TRBD1 identical over 7 bases. In germline, CDR1 is SGHTA, CDR2 FQGNSA. This CDR3 is 14 amino acids long. V lost 6 bases to trimming and J lost 10 bases; unmatched junction nucleotides: 11. In DNA, the CDR3 is TGTGCCAGCAGACAGGGGAGTCTAGAGGGAAAACTGTTTTTT. This codes for CASRQGSLEGKLFF.

The table lists this clonotype with many counts. The chain uses TRBV11-2 and TRBJ2-1; TRBD1 matches 8 bases. In germline, CDR1 is SGHAT, CDR2 FQNNGV. J gave up 4 bases and V 0 bases, and 8 bases lay outside the gene matches. The CDR3 runs to 17 residues. The CDR3 region is CASSLDVVGTGYNEQFF. The CDR3 nucleotides read TGTGCCAGCAGCTTAGATGTCGTTGGGACAGGATACAATGAGCAGTTCTTC.

The sample holds many counts of this clonotype. CDR3 amino acids: CSARDPSGADNEQFF. As DNA, the CDR3 is TGCAGTGCTAGAGACCCTAGCGGAGCCGACAATGAGCAGTTCTTC. The rearrangement joins TRBV20-1 to TRBJ2-1; 7 positions agree with TRBD2. This CDR3 contains 15 residues. Germline V gives CDR1 DFQATT, CDR2 SNEGSKA (reference sequence). J lost 5 bases, V lost 0 bases, and 7 bases had no gene match.

This clonotype was seen ten or more times. CDR3 sequence: CASSYNTDTGELFF. CDR3 nucleotides: TGCGCCAGCAGTTACAATACAGACACCGGGGAGCTGTTTTTT. The gene calls are TRBV5-1 and TRBJ2-2; D call uncertain. Germline V gives CDR1 SGHRS, CDR2 YFSETQ. The CDR3 totals 14 residues. V lost 5 bases, J lost 3 bases, and 11 bases lay in between.

This clonotype showed up many times. The chain is built from TRBV5-5 and TRBJ2-6, with D possibly being TRBD1 (5 bases). Germline assignment: CDR1 SGHKS and CDR2 YYEKEE (reference sequence). This CDR3 region has 16 residues. The ends were cut back, 0 bases at V and 1 base at J, with 8 bases in the middle. The chain's CDR3 is CASSLVAGSGANVLTF. CDR3 DNA sequence: TGTGCCAGCAGCTTGGTGGCAGGGTCTGGGGCCAACGTCCTGACTTTC.

This clonotype has ten or more counts. A much larger clone differs from this one at a single base, so this may be a read error. The chain is built from TRBV5-1 and TRBJ2-4, with 8 bases identical to TRBD1. In germline, CDR1 is SGHRS, CDR2 YFSETQ. The CDR3 is 14 residues long. CDR3 sequence (DNA): TGCGCCAGCAGCAGAGGACAGGGAGAAAAAATTCAGTACTTC. It yields the protein CASSRGQGEKIQYF. Full variable domain (missing parts from reference TRBV5-1 and TRBJ2-4): KAGVTQTPRYLIKTRGQQVTLSCSPISGHRSVSWYQQTPGQGLQFLFEYFSETQRNKGNFPGRFSGRQFSNSRSEMNVSTLELGDSALYLCASSRGQGEKIQYFGAGTRLSVL.

At least ten counts were recorded for this clonotype. The chain employs TRBV10-3 and TRBJ2-2, with D unresolved. The germline gives CDR1 ENHRY, CDR2 SYGVKD. The CDR3 is 13 amino acids. V lost 6 bases and J lost 0, with 5 bases in between. The CDR3 here is CAISVTNTGELFF. The DNA for the CDR3 is TGTGCCATCAGCGTTACGAACACCGGGGAGCTGTTTTTT.

This clonotype was observed at least ten times. The V gene is TRBV20-1, the J gene TRBJ1-1; D gene uncertain. With 3 bases removed from V and 3 bases from J, the gap between germline ends came to 11 bases. The germline V gene encodes CDR1 DFQATT and CDR2 SNEGSKA (reference sequence). CDR3 size: 13 residues. The CDR3 protein is CSASSSLDTEAFF. The CDR3 DNA follows: TGCAGTGCTAGTTCCTCCCTGGACACTGAAGCTTTCTTT.

This clonotype was recorded at least ten times. The V and J genes are TRBV5-1 and TRBJ2-3; D is unresolved. Trimming cost V 0 bases and J 2 bases, with 7 bases left between them. The CDR3 contains 14 residues. Germline CDR1 reads SGHRS; CDR2 reads YFSETQ. The DNA of the CDR3 is TGCGCCAGCAGCTTGGACACGTTCACAGATACGCAGTATTTT. This encodes CASSLDTFTDTQYF.

This clonotype has more than one count but fewer than ten. The genes are TRBV10-1 and TRBJ1-6; D uncertain. V shed 8 bases and J shed 10 bases, with 9 bases lying between them. This CDR3 comprises 11 residues. Germline values: CDR1 WNHNN, CDR2 SYGVQD (reference sequence). The CDR3 DNA reads as TGCGCCAGCTTGGAGGGATCACCCCTCCACTTT. It codes for CASLEGSPLHF.

This clonotype was seen more than once but under ten times. The CDR3 coding sequence is TGTGCCAGCAGTCAACCGACAGGGCGAGAGACCCAGTACTTC. Protein product: CASSQPTGRETQYF. The chain links TRBV6-6 to TRBJ2-5, with 7 bases that match TRBD1. The germline gives CDR1 MNHNY, CDR2 SVGAGI (reference sequence). After removal of 5 bases from V and 4 bases from J, the junction contained 7 bases not matched to a gene. The CDR3 runs 14 residues.

This clonotype was detected ten times or more. The CDR3 sequence: CASSLGRVGYNEQFF. DNA for the CDR3: TGCGCCAGCAGCCTCGGCAGGGTGGGTTACAATGAGCAGTTCTTC. V and J are TRBV5-1 and TRBJ2-1, with D possibly being TRBD1 (5 bases). Trimming stripped 4 bases from V and 4 bases from J, with 15 bases between. Germline CDR1 SGHRS, CDR2 YFSETQ. This CDR3 has 15 amino acids. Together with reference TRBV5-1 and TRBJ2-1, the CDR3 gives the full variable domain: KAGVTQTPRYLIKTRGQQVTLSCSPISGHRSVSWYQQTPGQGLQFLFEYFSETQRNKGNFPGRFSGRQFSNSRSEMNVSTLELGDSALYLCASSLGRVGYNEQFFGPGTRLTVL.

The table lists this clonotype with many counts. The V call is TRBV20-1, the J call TRBJ2-7, with 7 bases matching TRBD2. The ends lost 1 base at V and 9 bases at J; junction bases unmatched: 15. This CDR3 comprises 15 residues. CDR1 is DFQATT and CDR2 is SNEGSKA in the germline V gene (reference sequence). For the CDR3, the DNA is TGCAGTGCTAGAGCTAGAGACCGCTCGGGGGAGGGGCAGTACTTC. Amino acids: CSARARDRSGEGQYF.

The chain has TRBV2 and TRBJ1-6; perhaps TRBD1 as D (5 bases). CDR1 and CDR2 from the germline V gene are SNHLY and FYNNEI. V was trimmed by 2 bases and J by 9 bases, leaving 14 bases between them. The CDR3 extends over 15 amino acids. The CDR3 loop reads CASSEPRDRGSPLHF. The CDR3 region has the DNA TGTGCCAGCAGTGAACCCCGGGACCGGGGTTCACCCCTCCACTTT.